This paragraph covers one TCR beta chain sequence. Germline V gene data show CDR1 as SQVTM and CDR2 as ANQGSEA. Trimming took 6 bases from V and 6 from J, leaving 33 bases between them. The CDR3 is 19 residues long. The data were taken from a study of shared clonotypes between healthy human individuals. Unsorted PBMC DNA was run through sequencing on ten immunoSEQ deep assay plates. How the authors handled the data: For the immunoSEQ data, sequences were junction-only without quality scores, so filtering differed. Method: immunoSEQ multiplex PCR; TCRdb's copy keeps in-frame clones and lacks some. D and trimming come from the DNA, and the V and J calls and clone size come from that table. In the table there are about 480,000 clones, 79% of which are singletons.

The sample was PBMCs. The clonotype originates from a woman in her thirties or forties in good health. Some clones in this sample may be carry-over from other donors' samples. This chain connects TRBV29-1 to TRBJ2-1; perhaps TRBD2 as D (11 bases). This CDR3 is CSVRSGTGAGSGRANEQFF. CDR3 DNA: TGCAGCGTACGCTCAGGGACAGGGGCGGGTAGCGGGAGGGCCAATGAGCAGTTCTTC.